A selection of T cell receptor beta chains follows, all from one sample in a study of regulatory T cells in long-lasting Graves disease. In TCRdb, the multiplex PCR reads were re-called with MiXCR into one record per CDR3 protein. The repertoire holds 400,000 to 500,000 distinct CDR3 sequences, roughly 21% seen once, with around 7% in the top ten. The material sequenced was peripheral blood mononuclear cells (PBMCs), taken when the disease was refractory, from a patient treated with antithyroid drugs. The origin of the receptors is a female donor with Graves disease. Each CDR3 is given with its conserved first and last residue. Fields, in order: CDR3 protein, CDR3 DNA, V gene, clone size, J gene, D gene. D genes are given only for firm matches. Not all rows give a size; the values are once, few, many and, for expanded clones, a class.

CSARDLRLAKNIQYF,TGCAGTGCTAGAGATTTACGGCTAGCCAAAAACATTCAGTACTTC,TRBV20-1,-,TRBJ2-4,-
CASGEGTAAYEQYF,TGTGCCAGCGGGGAAGGGACGGCCGCCTACGAGCAGTACTTC,TRBV6-1,few,TRBJ2-7,-
CASGIAGGTYEQYF,TGTGCCAGCGGAATAGCGGGGGGAACCTACGAGCAGTACTTC,TRBV28,many,TRBJ2-7,TRBD2
CASSSRDSENTEAFF,TGTGCCAGCAGTTCACGAGACAGCGAGAACACTGAAGCTTTCTTT,TRBV27,many,TRBJ1-1,-
CASRPSNYGYTF,TGTGCCAGTCGTCCCAGCAACTATGGCTACACCTTC,TRBV2,many,TRBJ1-2,-
CASRMGGGTDTQYF,TGTGCCAGCCGGATGGGAGGGGGCACAGATACGCAGTATTTT,TRBV28,-,TRBJ2-3,TRBD2
CASSLAGGDGYTF,TGTGCCAGCAGTTTGGCAGGGGGCGATGGCTACACCTTC,TRBV28,many,TRBJ1-2,TRBD1
CASSRGTLAGNEQYF,TGTGCCAGCAGCCGCGGGACACTGGCGGGGAACGAGCAGTACTTC,TRBV7-9,-,TRBJ2-7,-
CASSLGPPGAIYEQYF,TGTGCCAGCAGCTTAGGCCCTCCAGGTGCCATCTACGAGCAGTACTTC,TRBV7-3,many,TRBJ2-7,-
CAISRQGGVNTEAFF,TGTGCCATCAGCCGACAGGGAGGCGTGAACACTGAAGCTTTCTTT,TRBV10-3,few,TRBJ1-1,TRBD1
CASTSVGYEQYF,TGTGCCAGCACTTCAGTAGGTTACGAGCAGTACTTC,TRBV6-1,many,TRBJ2-7,-
CATSDPRAVASTDTQYF,TGTGCCACCAGTGATCCGCGGGCAGTTGCTAGCACAGATACGCAGTATTTT,TRBV24-1,few,TRBJ2-3,-
CASSRASAYQETQYF,TGTGCCAGCAGCCGAGCTTCGGCGTACCAAGAGACCCAGTACTTC,TRBV28,many,TRBJ2-5,-
CASSLGQGVGYTF,TGTGCCAGCAGCTTAGGACAGGGGGTTGGCTACACCTTC,TRBV12-3/TRBV12-4,many,TRBJ1-2,TRBD1
CASSLVSGGDSPLHF,TGTGCCAGCAGCTTAGTGTCGGGGGGCGATTCACCCCTCCACTTT,TRBV7-9,-,TRBJ1-6,-
CASSLKMGPFLYTEAFF,TGTGCCAGCAGCTTGAAGATGGGTCCCTTCCTCTACACTGAAGCTTTCTTT,TRBV5-6,-,TRBJ1-1,-